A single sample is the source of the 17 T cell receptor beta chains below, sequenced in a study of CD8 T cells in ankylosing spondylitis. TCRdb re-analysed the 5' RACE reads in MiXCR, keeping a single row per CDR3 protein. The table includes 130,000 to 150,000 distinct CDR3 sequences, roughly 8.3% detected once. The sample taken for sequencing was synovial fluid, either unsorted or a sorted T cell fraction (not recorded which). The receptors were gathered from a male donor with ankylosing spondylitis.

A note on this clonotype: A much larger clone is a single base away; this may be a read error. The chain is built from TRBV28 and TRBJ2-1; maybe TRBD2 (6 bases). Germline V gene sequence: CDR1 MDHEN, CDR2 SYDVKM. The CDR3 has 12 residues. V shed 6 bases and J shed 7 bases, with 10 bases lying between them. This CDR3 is CASRAGRNEQFF. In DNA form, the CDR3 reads TGTGCCAGCAGGGCAGGGAGGAATGAGCAGTTCTTC. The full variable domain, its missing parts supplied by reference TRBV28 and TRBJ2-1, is DVKVTQSSRYLVKRTGEKVFLECVQDMDHENMFWYRQDPGLGLRLIYFSYDVKMKEKGDIPEGYSVSREKKERFSLILESASTNQTSMYLCASRAGRNEQFFGPGTRLTVL.

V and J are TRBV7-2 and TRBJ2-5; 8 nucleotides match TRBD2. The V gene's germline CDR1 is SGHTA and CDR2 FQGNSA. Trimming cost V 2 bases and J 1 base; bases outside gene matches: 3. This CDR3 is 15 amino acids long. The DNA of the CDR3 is TGTGCCAGCAGCTTAAGCGGGAGCGGCCAAGAGACCCAGTACTTC. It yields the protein CASSLSGSGQETQYF.

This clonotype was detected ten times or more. The CDR3 DNA reads as TGCGCCAGCAAAAGACTAGCGGGAGAGACCGGGGAGCTGTTTTTT. Protein product: CASKRLAGETGELFF. The genes are TRBV5-1 and TRBJ2-2, with 12 bases lining up with TRBD2. With 6 bases clipped from V and 5 bases from J, the junction kept 5 bases outside the gene matches. Germline values: CDR1 SGHRS, CDR2 YFSETQ. This CDR3 has 15 amino acids.

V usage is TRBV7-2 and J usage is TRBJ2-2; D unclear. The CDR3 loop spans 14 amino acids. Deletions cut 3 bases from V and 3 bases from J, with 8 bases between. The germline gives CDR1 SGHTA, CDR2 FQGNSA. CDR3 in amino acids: CASSLMRYTGELFF. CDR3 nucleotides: TGTGCCAGCAGCTTGATGCGATACACCGGGGAGCTGTTTTTT.

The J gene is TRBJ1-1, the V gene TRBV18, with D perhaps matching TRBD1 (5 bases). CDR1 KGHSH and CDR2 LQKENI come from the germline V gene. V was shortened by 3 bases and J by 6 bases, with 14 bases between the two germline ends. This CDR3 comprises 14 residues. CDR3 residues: CASSPTSGAAEAFF. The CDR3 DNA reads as TGTGCCAGCTCACCCACCTCTGGGGCAGCTGAAGCTTTCTTT. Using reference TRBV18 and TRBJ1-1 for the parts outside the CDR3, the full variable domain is NAGVMQNPRHLVRRRGQEARLRCSPMKGHSHVYWYRQLPEEGLKFMVYLQKENIIDESGMPKERFSAEFPKEGPSILRIQQVVRGDSAAYFCASSPTSGAAEAFFGQGTRLTVV.

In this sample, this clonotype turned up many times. CDR3 bases: TGTGCCAGCAGCCCGGGACAGCAGAACACTGAAGCTTTCTTT. It encodes CASSPGQQNTEAFF. The rearrangement links TRBV5-5 to TRBJ1-1, with TRBD1 matching 7 bases. The CDR3 is 14 amino acids. V shed 4 bases and J 1 base; nucleotides not matched to a gene: 4. Germline V lookup: CDR1 SGHKS, CDR2 YYEKEE (reference sequence).

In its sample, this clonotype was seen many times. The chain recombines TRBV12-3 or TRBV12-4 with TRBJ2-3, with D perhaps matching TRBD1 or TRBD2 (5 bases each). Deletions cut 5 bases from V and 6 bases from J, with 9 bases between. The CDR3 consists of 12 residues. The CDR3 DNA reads TGTGCCAGCAGTCCCGGGGCCGATACGCAGTATTTT. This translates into CASSPGADTQYF.

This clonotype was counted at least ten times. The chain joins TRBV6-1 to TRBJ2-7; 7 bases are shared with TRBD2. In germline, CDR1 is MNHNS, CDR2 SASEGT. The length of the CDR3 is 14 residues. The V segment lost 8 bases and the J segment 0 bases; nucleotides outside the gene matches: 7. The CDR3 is CASALGLSSYEQYF. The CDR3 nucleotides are TGTGCCAGCGCCTTGGGACTAAGCTCCTACGAGCAGTACTTC.

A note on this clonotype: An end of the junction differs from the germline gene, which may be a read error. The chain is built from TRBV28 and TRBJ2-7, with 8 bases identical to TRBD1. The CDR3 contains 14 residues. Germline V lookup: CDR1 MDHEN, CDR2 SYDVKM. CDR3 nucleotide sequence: TGTGCCAACAGTTCCCCGGGACAGGACTACGAGCAGTACTTC. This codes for CANSSPGQDYEQYF.

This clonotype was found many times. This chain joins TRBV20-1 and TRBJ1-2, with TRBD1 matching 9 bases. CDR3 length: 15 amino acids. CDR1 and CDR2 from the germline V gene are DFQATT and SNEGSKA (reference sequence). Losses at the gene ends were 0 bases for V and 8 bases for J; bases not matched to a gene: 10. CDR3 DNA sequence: TGCAGTGCTAGAGATGTTGGACAGGGGTGGGGCGGCTACACCTTC. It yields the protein CSARDVGQGWGGYTF.

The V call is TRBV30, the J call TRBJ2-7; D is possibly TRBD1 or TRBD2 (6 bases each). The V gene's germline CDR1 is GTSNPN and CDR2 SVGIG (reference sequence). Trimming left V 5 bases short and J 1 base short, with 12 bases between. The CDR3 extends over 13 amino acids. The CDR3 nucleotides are TGTGCCTGGGGCTGGGGGGCATCCTACGAGCAGTACTTC. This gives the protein CAWGWGASYEQYF. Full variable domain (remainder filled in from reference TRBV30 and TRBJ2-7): SQTIHQWPATLVQPVGSPLSLECTVEGTSNPNLYWYRQAAGRGLQLLFYSVGIGQISSEVPQNLSASRPQDRQFILSSKKLLLSDSGFYLCAWGWGASYEQYFGPGTRLTVT.

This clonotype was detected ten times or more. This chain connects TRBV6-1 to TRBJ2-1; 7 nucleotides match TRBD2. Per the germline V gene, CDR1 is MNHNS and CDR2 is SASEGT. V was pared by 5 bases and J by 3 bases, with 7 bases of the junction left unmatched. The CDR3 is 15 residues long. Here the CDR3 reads CASSRGRTSYNEQFF. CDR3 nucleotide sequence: TGTGCCAGCAGTCGTGGCAGGACTAGCTACAATGAGCAGTTCTTC.

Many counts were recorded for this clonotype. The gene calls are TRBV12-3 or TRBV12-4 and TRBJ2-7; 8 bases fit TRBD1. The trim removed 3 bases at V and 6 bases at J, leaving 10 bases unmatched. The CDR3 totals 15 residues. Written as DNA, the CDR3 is TGTGCCAGCAGTTTGTGGACAGGGAAAAGGGCCGAGCAGTACTTC. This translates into CASSLWTGKRAEQYF.

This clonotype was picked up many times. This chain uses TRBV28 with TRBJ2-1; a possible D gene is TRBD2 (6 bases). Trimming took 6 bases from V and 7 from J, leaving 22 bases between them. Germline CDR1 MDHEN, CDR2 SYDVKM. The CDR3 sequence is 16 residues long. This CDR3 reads CASSSHRASERNEQFF. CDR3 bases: TGTGCCAGCAGCTCCCACCGGGCTAGCGAAAGAAATGAGCAGTTCTTC.

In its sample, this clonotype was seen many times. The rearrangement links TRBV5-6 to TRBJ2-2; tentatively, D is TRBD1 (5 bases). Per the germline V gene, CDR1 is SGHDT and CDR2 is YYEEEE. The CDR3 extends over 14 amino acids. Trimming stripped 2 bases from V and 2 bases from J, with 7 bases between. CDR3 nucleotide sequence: TGTGCCAGCAGCTTAAGGGGCAACACCGGGGAGCTGTTTTTT. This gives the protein CASSLRGNTGELFF.

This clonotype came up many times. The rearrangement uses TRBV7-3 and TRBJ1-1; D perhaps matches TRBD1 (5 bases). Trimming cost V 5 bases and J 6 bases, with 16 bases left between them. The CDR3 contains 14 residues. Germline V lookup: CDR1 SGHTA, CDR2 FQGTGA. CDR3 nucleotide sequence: TGTGCCAGCAGCCTACAACCGGGGGTCCCTGAAGCTTTCTTT. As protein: CASSLQPGVPEAFF.

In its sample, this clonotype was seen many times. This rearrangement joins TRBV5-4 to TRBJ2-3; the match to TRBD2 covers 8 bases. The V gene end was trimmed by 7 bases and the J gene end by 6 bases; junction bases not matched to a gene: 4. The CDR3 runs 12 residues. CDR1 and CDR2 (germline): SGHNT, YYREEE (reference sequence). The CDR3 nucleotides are TGTGCCAGCGGGCGACTAGCGGATACGCAGTATTTT. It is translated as CASGRLADTQYF.